A selection of T cell receptor beta chains follows, all from one sample in a study of T cell responses to AZD1222 COVID-19 vaccine. Clones were read by immunoSEQ multiplex PCR, and TCRdb kept only the in-frame ones, dropping some. The sample holds roughly 120,000 clones; roughly nine tenths are singletons and the top ten take 4% to 5.5%. The source material was peripheral blood, sampled on day 0 of AZD1222 vaccination. The origin of the receptors is an adult in good health. The CDR3 runs from the conserved cysteine through the conserved F or W. D genes are given only for firm matches. Not all rows give a size; the values are once, few, many and, for expanded clones, a class.

v_call: TRBV19
d_call: NA
j_call: TRBJ1-2
clone_size: NA
cdr3_nt: TGTGCCACCAGACAGACCAGTAACTATGGCTACACCTTC
cdr3_aa: CATRQTSNYGYTF

v_call: TRBV9
d_call: TRBD1
j_call: TRBJ2-1
clone_size: NA
cdr3_nt: TGTGCCAGCAGCGCTTCGACAGGGCGTTCCTACAATGAGCAGTTCTTC
cdr3_aa: CASSASTGRSYNEQFF

v_call: TRBV10-3
d_call: NA
j_call: TRBJ2-1
clone_size: NA
cdr3_nt: TGTGCCATCAGTGACTCCCCCCCCAACCCCCCTGAGCAGTTCTTC
cdr3_aa: CAISDSPPNPPEQFF

v_call: TRBV4-3
d_call: NA
j_call: TRBJ1-5
clone_size: NA
cdr3_nt: TGCGCCAGCAGCCAAATCAAGACCCTCACTGGATATATAGGCAATCAGCCCCAGCATTTT
cdr3_aa: CASSQIKTLTGYIGNQPQHF

v_call: TRBV10-1
d_call: NA
j_call: TRBJ1-3
clone_size: NA
cdr3_nt: TGCGCCAGCAGAGGGGAGGCGCACGGAAACACCATATATTTT
cdr3_aa: CASRGEAHGNTIYF

v_call: TRBV6-6
d_call: TRBD1
j_call: TRBJ1-3
clone_size: NA
cdr3_nt: TGTGCCAGCAGTTACGACAGGGTAGGATCTGGAAACACCATATATTTT
cdr3_aa: CASSYDRVGSGNTIYF

v_call: TRBV1
d_call: NA
j_call: TRBJ1-1
clone_size: NA
cdr3_nt: TGCACCAGCAGCCGGGACAACCGTCTGAACACTGAAGCTTTCTTT
cdr3_aa: CTSSRDNRLNTEAFF

v_call: TRBV18
d_call: NA
j_call: TRBJ1-2
clone_size: NA
cdr3_nt: TGTGCCAGCTCACCACAAATGGAATCGAACTATGGCTACACCTTC
cdr3_aa: CASSPQMESNYGYTF

v_call: TRBV7-8
d_call: TRBD1
j_call: TRBJ2-7
clone_size: NA
cdr3_nt: TGTGCCAGCACGACCCGACAGGGGTACTCCGAGCAGTACTTC
cdr3_aa: CASTTRQGYSEQYF

v_call: TRBV7-2
d_call: NA
j_call: TRBJ1-2
clone_size: NA
cdr3_nt: TGTGCCAGCAGCCCGGGCGGATCTCACAGCTTACGGTATGGCTACACCTTC
cdr3_aa: CASSPGGSHSLRYGYTF

v_call: TRBV2
d_call: NA
j_call: TRBJ1-5
clone_size: NA
cdr3_nt: TGTGCCAGCAGTGAAGTCACAGCTGGACAGCCCCAGCATTTT
cdr3_aa: CASSEVTAGQPQHF

v_call: TRBV27
d_call: NA
j_call: TRBJ1-4
clone_size: NA
cdr3_nt: TGTGCCAGCAGTAGGGACATGGAACCAACTAATGAAAAACTGTTTTTT
cdr3_aa: CASSRDMEPTNEKLFF

v_call: TRBV7-3
d_call: NA
j_call: TRBJ2-3
clone_size: NA
cdr3_nt: TGTGCCAGCAGCCCTTATGGGGGTACAGATACGCAGTATTTT
cdr3_aa: CASSPYGGTDTQYF

v_call: TRBV3-1/TRBV3-2
d_call: TRBD2
j_call: TRBJ2-1
clone_size: NA
cdr3_nt: TGTGCCAGCAGCCAAGATAGCGGGACTAAGGATGAGCAGTTCTTC
cdr3_aa: CASSQDSGTKDEQFF

v_call: TRBV30
d_call: TRBD1
j_call: TRBJ1-3
clone_size: NA
cdr3_nt: TGTGCCTGGTCCCAAGGGACAGGCGCTGGAAACACCATATATTTT
cdr3_aa: CAWSQGTGAGNTIYF

v_call: TRBV6-2/TRBV6-3
d_call: NA
j_call: TRBJ2-7
clone_size: NA
cdr3_nt: TGTGCCAGCAGTTACTCGACAGGACGGACCTACGAGCAGTACTTC
cdr3_aa: CASSYSTGRTYEQYF

v_call: TRBV24-1
d_call: TRBD1
j_call: TRBJ2-1
clone_size: NA
cdr3_nt: TGTGCCACCAGTGATATGCGCCGGGACAGGGGATACAATGAGCAGTTCTTC
cdr3_aa: CATSDMRRDRGYNEQFF

v_call: TRBV27
d_call: NA
j_call: TRBJ2-5
clone_size: NA
cdr3_nt: TGTGCCAGCAGTTTATTGTCTACAGGTTGGGAGACCCAGTACTTC
cdr3_aa: CASSLLSTGWETQYF

v_call: TRBV11-2
d_call: NA
j_call: TRBJ1-5
clone_size: NA
cdr3_nt: TGTGCCAGCAGCTTAGGGCTGGGCCAGCCCCAGCATTTT
cdr3_aa: CASSLGLGQPQHF

v_call: TRBV14
d_call: NA
j_call: TRBJ2-1
clone_size: NA
cdr3_nt: TGTGCCAGCAGCCAAGATAGGAGTGATCTCCCAAGCAGCCCCTACAATGAGCAGTTCTTC
cdr3_aa: CASSQDRSDLPSSPYNEQFF

v_call: TRBV11-3
d_call: NA
j_call: TRBJ2-3
clone_size: once
cdr3_nt: TGTGCCAGCAGCTTAGGGCCCTGGATAGATACGCAGTATTTT
cdr3_aa: CASSLGPWIDTQYF

v_call: TRBV7-2
d_call: TRBD1
j_call: TRBJ2-2
clone_size: NA
cdr3_nt: TGTGCCAGCAGCCGCGGACAGGGGGCGCGCGGGGAGCTGTTTTTT
cdr3_aa: CASSRGQGARGELFF

v_call: TRBV27
d_call: NA
j_call: TRBJ2-1
clone_size: NA
cdr3_nt: TGTGCCAGCAGTTCCGGCGGGTCCTACAATGAGCAGTTCTTC
cdr3_aa: CASSSGGSYNEQFF

v_call: TRBV7-2
d_call: NA
j_call: TRBJ1-5
clone_size: NA
cdr3_nt: TGTGCCAGCAGCTTAGCGGGGGGTCGTTGGCAGCCCCAGCATTTT
cdr3_aa: CASSLAGGRWQPQHF

v_call: TRBV4-1
d_call: TRBD1
j_call: TRBJ1-2
clone_size: once
cdr3_nt: TGCGCCAGCAGCTCCGATACAGGGGGTTCAGGCGGCTACACCTTC
cdr3_aa: CASSSDTGGSGGYTF

v_call: TRBV29-1
d_call: NA
j_call: TRBJ2-2
clone_size: NA
cdr3_nt: TGCAGCGTTGAAGACGGGGAGCTGTTTTTT
cdr3_aa: CSVEDGELFF

v_call: TRBV5-4
d_call: NA
j_call: TRBJ2-7
clone_size: NA
cdr3_nt: TGTGCCAGCAGCTCTAGGACCCAAGTGGGCTACGAGCAGTACTTC
cdr3_aa: CASSSRTQVGYEQYF

v_call: TRBV14
d_call: TRBD2
j_call: TRBJ2-1
clone_size: NA
cdr3_nt: TGTGCCAGCAGCCAAGAGCACCGGACTAGCGGGAGGGACAATGAGCAGTTCTTC
cdr3_aa: CASSQEHRTSGRDNEQFF

v_call: TRBV2
d_call: NA
j_call: TRBJ1-2
clone_size: NA
cdr3_nt: TGTGCCAGCAGTCCCAGGACCGGTTGCCTCTTC
cdr3_aa: CASSPRTGCLF

v_call: TRBV24-1
d_call: NA
j_call: TRBJ1-5
clone_size: NA
cdr3_nt: TGTGCCACCAGTGATGGCGTAGGGGGTCAGCCCCAGCATTTT
cdr3_aa: CATSDGVGGQPQHF

v_call: TRBV9
d_call: TRBD2
j_call: TRBJ2-1
clone_size: NA
cdr3_nt: TGTGCCAGCAGCGCAGGACCCGATAAGGAGCGGGGGGACTCCTACAATGAGCAGTTCTTC
cdr3_aa: CASSAGPDKERGDSYNEQFF

v_call: TRBV19
d_call: TRBD1
j_call: TRBJ1-2
clone_size: NA
cdr3_nt: TGTGCCAGTAGTGCATTGGACAGGGACGGTGTGGGCTACACCTTC
cdr3_aa: CASSALDRDGVGYTF

v_call: TRBV28
d_call: NA
j_call: TRBJ1-2
clone_size: NA
cdr3_nt: TGTGCCAGCAGCCCCGACAGGCCTTATGGCTACACCTTC
cdr3_aa: CASSPDRPYGYTF

v_call: TRBV23-1
d_call: NA
j_call: TRBJ1-1
clone_size: once
cdr3_nt: TGCGCCAGCAGTCAATCGTATACGGACAGTCTAATGAACACTGAAGCTTTCTTT
cdr3_aa: CASSQSYTDSLMNTEAFF

v_call: TRBV6-5
d_call: NA
j_call: TRBJ2-1
clone_size: NA
cdr3_nt: TGTGCCAGCAGTTACGGCCAAAGCAACTACAATGAGCAGTTCTTC
cdr3_aa: CASSYGQSNYNEQFF

v_call: TRBV5-4
d_call: NA
j_call: TRBJ2-1
clone_size: NA
cdr3_nt: TGTGCCAGCAGCTTGTCTGGTAGTGAGCAGTTCTTC
cdr3_aa: CASSLSGSEQFF

v_call: TRBV6-5
d_call: TRBD1
j_call: TRBJ2-5
clone_size: NA
cdr3_nt: TGTGCCAGCAGTTACCGGGGACAGGGGGAGACCCAGTACTTC
cdr3_aa: CASSYRGQGETQYF

v_call: TRBV7-9
d_call: TRBD1
j_call: TRBJ1-5
clone_size: NA
cdr3_nt: TGTGCCAGCAGCCGGGACAGGGCGGGCGGCAATCAGCCCCAGCATTTT
cdr3_aa: CASSRDRAGGNQPQHF

v_call: TRBV5-6
d_call: TRBD1
j_call: TRBJ1-2
clone_size: many
cdr3_nt: TGTGCCAGCAGTCCCCGGACAGGGCCTAACTATGGCTACACCTTC
cdr3_aa: CASSPRTGPNYGYTF

v_call: TRBV27
d_call: NA
j_call: TRBJ1-1
clone_size: NA
cdr3_nt: TGTGCCAGCAGTTGGGGGGCCCTCGGGAACACTGAAGCTTTCTTT
cdr3_aa: CASSWGALGNTEAFF

v_call: TRBV2
d_call: NA
j_call: TRBJ1-6
clone_size: NA
cdr3_nt: TGTGCCAGCAGTGGGGGCAACGTTATTCCCTATAATTCACCCCTCCACTTT
cdr3_aa: CASSGGNVIPYNSPLHF

v_call: TRBV18
d_call: NA
j_call: TRBJ1-2
clone_size: NA
cdr3_nt: TGTGCCAGCTCACCAGCGCCCGAAGCTAACTATGGCTACACCTTC
cdr3_aa: CASSPAPEANYGYTF

v_call: TRBV2
d_call: NA
j_call: TRBJ2-1
clone_size: NA
cdr3_nt: TGTGCCAGCAGTGAAGGCCCCGGTGAGCAGTTCTTC
cdr3_aa: CASSEGPGEQFF

v_call: TRBV18
d_call: NA
j_call: TRBJ1-4
clone_size: NA
cdr3_nt: TGTGCCAGCTCACGAGGGGGTAATGAAAAACTGTTTTTT
cdr3_aa: CASSRGGNEKLFF

v_call: TRBV7-8
d_call: NA
j_call: TRBJ1-1
clone_size: few
cdr3_nt: TGTGCCAGCAGCTTAGGGGGAGGGAACACTGAAGCTTTCTTT
cdr3_aa: CASSLGGGNTEAFF

v_call: TRBV15
d_call: TRBD1
j_call: TRBJ1-1
clone_size: once
cdr3_nt: TGTGCCACCAGCAGAGGGACAGGGGGCATCACTGAAGCTTTCTTT
cdr3_aa: CATSRGTGGITEAFF

v_call: TRBV6-1
d_call: NA
j_call: TRBJ1-2
clone_size: NA
cdr3_nt: TGTGCCAGCAGTGAAGGTGTATTCTATGGCTACACCTTC
cdr3_aa: CASSEGVFYGYTF

v_call: TRBV12-3/TRBV12-4
d_call: TRBD1
j_call: TRBJ2-7
clone_size: NA
cdr3_nt: TGTGCCAGCAGCCCACAGGGGACCGAGCAGTACTTC
cdr3_aa: CASSPQGTEQYF

v_call: TRBV6-5
d_call: NA
j_call: TRBJ2-2
clone_size: NA
cdr3_nt: TGTGCCAGCGGCAAGGAAATAGGTACCGGGGAGCTGTTTTTT
cdr3_aa: CASGKEIGTGELFF

v_call: TRBV6-5
d_call: NA
j_call: TRBJ1-5
clone_size: NA
cdr3_nt: TGTGCCAGCAGTCGGACAGTATATAGCAATCAGCCCCAGCATTTT
cdr3_aa: CASSRTVYSNQPQHF

v_call: TRBV9
d_call: NA
j_call: TRBJ2-7
clone_size: NA
cdr3_nt: TGTGCCAGCAGCGGACGACTGGGTCGTGAGCAGTACTTC
cdr3_aa: CASSGRLGREQYF

v_call: TRBV2
d_call: NA
j_call: TRBJ2-1
clone_size: NA
cdr3_nt: TGTGCCAGCAGTGTGTCGGGCAGGGCAAATGAGCAGTTCTTC
cdr3_aa: CASSVSGRANEQFF

v_call: TRBV16
d_call: TRBD2
j_call: TRBJ2-3
clone_size: NA
cdr3_nt: TGTGCCAGCAGCCAACCCGGACTAGCGGGAGGTCCAGATACGCAGTATTTT
cdr3_aa: CASSQPGLAGGPDTQYF

v_call: TRBV13
d_call: TRBD1
j_call: TRBJ1-6
clone_size: NA
cdr3_nt: TGTGCCAGCAGCTTAAGGACAGGGAGATCACCCCTCCACTTT
cdr3_aa: CASSLRTGRSPLHF

v_call: TRBV28
d_call: NA
j_call: TRBJ1-4
clone_size: NA
cdr3_nt: TGTGCCAGCAGCTCGAGTTGGAAACTGTTTTTT
cdr3_aa: CASSSSWKLFF